Listed below are T cell receptor beta chains from one sample, sequenced in a study of circulating CD8 cells and anti-PD-1 response in melanoma. Via MiXCR, TCRdb re-called the reads, giving one row per CDR3 protein. The sample yields 500 to 650 distinct CDR3 sequences, approximately 8% seen once. The sequences come from CD8+ T cells from PBMCs, collected at baseline or after one month of anti-PD-1 therapy (not recorded which). Every receptor here comes from a human donor with melanoma. Each CDR3 is given with its conserved first and last residue. A D gene is named only where the DNA matches it firmly. Where a row states a size, it is once, few, many or the class of an expanded clone; other rows omit it.

TRBV20-1,large,.,TRBJ2-7,TGCAGTGCTAGAGTGAGAGACTACAGTTCTTACGAGCAGTACTTC,CSARVRDYSSYEQYF
TRBV24-1,medium-sized,.,TRBJ2-1,TGTGCCACCAGTGACCACACTAGTTATGAGCAGTTCTTC,CATSDHTSYEQFF
TRBV23-1,large,TRBD1,TRBJ2-1,TGCGCCAGCAGTCAAACCCCCCGGGCAGGGGGCTTGTACAATGAGCAGTTCTTC,CASSQTPRAGGLYNEQFF
TRBV5-4,hyperexpanded,TRBD2,TRBJ2-3,TGTGCCAGCAGCTTGGGACTAGCGGGCGTACTAACAGATACGCAGTATTTT,CASSLGLAGVLTDTQYF
TRBV7-9,large,.,TRBJ2-7,TGTGCCAGCTTGGGTTTGGGGCCCTACGAGCAGTACTTC,CASLGLGPYEQYF
TRBV4-3,large,.,TRBJ2-5,TGCGCCAGCAGCCAAGGGGGTGGGGCAGGGGAGACCCAGTACTTC,CASSQGGGAGETQYF
TRBV18,medium-sized,.,TRBJ1-5,TGTGCCAGCTCCGCAGTTGGATATAGCAATCAGCCCCAGCATTTT,CASSAVGYSNQPQHF
TRBV12-3/TRBV12-4,medium-sized,.,TRBJ2-2,TGTGCCAGCCGAAGTTGGGAGGACGCGAACACCGGGGAGCTGTTTTTT,CASRSWEDANTGELFF
TRBV7-9,medium-sized,.,TRBJ2-1,TGTGCCAGCAGCCCCTGGGGGGGACAGAGAACCTACAATGAGCAGTTCTTC,CASSPWGGQRTYNEQFF
TRBV19,large,.,TRBJ2-7,TGTGCCACAGCCCGGGTTATAGGGCAGGGCGAGGAATCAACCTACGAGCAGTACTTC,CATARVIGQGEESTYEQYF
TRBV28,large,.,TRBJ2-7,TGTGCCAGCAGTCCCCGGACAACGGGGAAACACGAGCAGTACTTC,CASSPRTTGKHEQYF
TRBV2,large,.,TRBJ2-3,TGTGCCAGCGAGGGGGGGAGAGGCACAGATACGCAGTATTTT,CASEGGRGTDTQYF
TRBV27,.,.,TRBJ2-1,TGTGCCAGCAAATTGGGGGCCCTTTACGATGAGCAGTTCTTC,CASKLGALYDEQFF
TRBV6-5,.,TRBD2,TRBJ2-7,TGTGCCAGCAGTTACAGTCCTAGCGGGAGCTCCTACGAGCAGTACTTC,CASSYSPSGSSYEQYF
TRBV5-1,.,TRBD1,TRBJ1-1,TGCGCCAGCAGCTTGTGGACAGGGGAGACTGAAGCTTTCTTT,CASSLWTGETEAFF
TRBV5-6,medium-sized,TRBD1,TRBJ2-7,TGTGCCAGCAGCTACGGACAGGCCGCCTACGAGCAGTACTTC,CASSYGQAAYEQYF
TRBV7-2,large,.,TRBJ2-7,TGTGCCAGCAGCCAGGGGGGGGCCCCGTCCTACGAGCAGTACTTC,CASSQGGAPSYEQYF
TRBV5-4,large,.,TRBJ2-1,TGTGCCAGCACCGCCGCGGACAGCCCCTACAATGAGCAGTTCTTC,CASTAADSPYNEQFF
TRBV25-1,few,.,TRBJ2-2,TGTGCCAGCAGTGCCTTCGCGGGCTCAGAGCTGTTTTTT,CASSAFAGSELFF
TRBV4-3,large,.,TRBJ1-1,TGCGCCAGCAGCCAAGATAGTAGGGGCACTGAAGCTTTCTTT,CASSQDSRGTEAFF
TRBV6-4,large,.,TRBJ2-1,TGTGCCAGCAGTGAGGGCGGCGGGCCCTACAATGAGCAGTTCTTC,CASSEGGGPYNEQFF